This TCR beta chain was captured by sequencing in a study of early T cells in non-severe SARS-CoV-2 infection. Germline CDR1 and CDR2: SQVTM and ANQGSEA. Trimming pared 6 bases from V and 0 bases from J, leaving 13 bases between. The CDR3 is 14 amino acids. Unique molecular identifiers were added to individual cDNA molecules. Each CDR3 protein is one row after TCRdb ran MiXCR on the 5' RACE reads. The sample includes 60,000 to 90,000 distinct CDR3 sequences, roughly 16% of them seen just once. The rearrangement links TRBV29-1 to TRBJ2-3; D is unclear. The material sequenced was whole blood. The TCR comes from an adult who was a healthcare worker with PCR-confirmed SARS-CoV-2 infection or an uninfected control (not recorded which). In DNA form, the CDR3 reads TGCAGCGTCCTCCCGGGCCCAAGCACAGATACGCAGTATTTT. Translating it yields CSVLPGPSTDTQYF.